This TCR beta chain is from a study of cytomegalovirus exposure and HLA in healthy donors. Study background: The same platform used for the 666 first-cohort repertoires was also used for the 90 to 150 validation repertoires, as a later analysis reported. The study, taken as a whole, reports: CMV antigen specificity of a few CMV-associated chains was confirmed in vitro. Cytomegalovirus status, reportedly, was diagnosed with high specificity and sensitivity by the classifier. A list of roughly 180 TCR beta chains associated with cytomegalovirus was given.

Libraries were prepared by immunoSEQ multiplex PCR; TCRdb keeps only in-frame clonotypes and omits some of them. Among 140,000 to 150,000 clones, over 90% were seen once, and the ten largest hold around 1.9%. This clone has a single count. Its antigen is unknown. Trimming took off 0 bases at V and 4 bases at J, with 16 bases between the two ends. Germline values: CDR1 SGDLS, CDR2 YYNGEE. The CDR3 has 16 residues. The clonotype originates from a young man in good health and CMV-seropositive. Sequenced: PBMCs. The rearrangement links TRBV9 to TRBJ1-1; D uncertain. DNA for the CDR3: TGTGCCAGCAGCGTAGATCCGCGGGGATTGAGCACTGAAGCTTTCTTT. Protein sequence: CASSVDPRGLSTEAFF.